This T cell receptor (beta chain) was captured by sequencing in a study of T-cell memory formation after mild COVID-19. This CDR3 spans 14 amino acids. V was cut by 7 bases and J by 11 bases, with 23 bases left in between. This clonotype has just a few counts. 5'RACE primed from the constant segment yielded TCR alpha and TCR beta cDNA libraries bearing sample barcodes and UMIs. MiXCR, applied by TCRdb to the 5' RACE reads, yields one record per CDR3 protein. The top ten clones hold roughly 3.3% of a sample with roughly 150,000 distinct CDR3 sequences, over 10% of them seen once. Sequenced input: PBMCs or a T cell subset sorted from them (not recorded which). This receptor was taken from a man in his late teens or twenties who had mild COVID-19 (a few samples of this study predate the infection). Cell type and time point are not known. This chain links TRBV12-3 or TRBV12-4 with TRBJ1-1; perhaps TRBD1 as D (5 bases). This CDR3 is CASTGKGHSLGAFF. For the CDR3, the DNA is TGTGCCAGCACCGGAAAGGGGCACTCCTTGGGGGCTTTCTTT.